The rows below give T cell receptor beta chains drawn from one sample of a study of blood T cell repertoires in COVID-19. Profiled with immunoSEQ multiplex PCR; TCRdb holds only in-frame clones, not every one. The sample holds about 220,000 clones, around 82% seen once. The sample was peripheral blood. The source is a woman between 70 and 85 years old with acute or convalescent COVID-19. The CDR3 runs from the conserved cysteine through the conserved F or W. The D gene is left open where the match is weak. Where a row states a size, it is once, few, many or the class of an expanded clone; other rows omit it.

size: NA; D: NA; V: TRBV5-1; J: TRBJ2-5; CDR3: CASSLGGPTQETQYF; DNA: TGCGCCAGCAGCTTGGGGGGGCCGACCCAAGAGACCCAGTACTTC
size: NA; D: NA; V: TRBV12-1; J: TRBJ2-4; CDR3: CASRVDRTPREAKNIQYF; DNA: TGTGCCAGCAGGGTCGACAGAACCCCCCGCGAAGCCAAAAACATTCAGTACTTC
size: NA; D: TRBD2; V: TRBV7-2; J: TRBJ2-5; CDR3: CASSFSGGKETQYF; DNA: TGTGCCAGCAGCTTTAGCGGGGGGAAAGAGACCCAGTACTTC
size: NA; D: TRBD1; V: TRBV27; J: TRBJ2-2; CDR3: CASSPTTGTGELFF; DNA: TGTGCCAGCAGTCCAACGACAGGGACCGGGGAGCTGTTTTTT
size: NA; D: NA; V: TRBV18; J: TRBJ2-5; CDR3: CASSTTDQETQYF; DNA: TGTGCCAGCTCAACGACAGATCAAGAGACCCAGTACTTC
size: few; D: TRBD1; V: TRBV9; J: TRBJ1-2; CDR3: CASSVGLGTGPTGYGYTF; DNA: TGTGCCAGCAGCGTAGGTCTGGGGACAGGCCCAACGGGCTATGGCTACACCTTC
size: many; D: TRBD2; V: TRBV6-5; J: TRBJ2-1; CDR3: CASRNGGGEFF; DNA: TGTGCCAGCAGGAACGGGGGGGGCGAGTTCTTC
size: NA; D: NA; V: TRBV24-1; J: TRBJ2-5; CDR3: CATSEPGLPPLYF; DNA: TGTGCCACCAGTGAGCCGGGACTTCCCCCCTTGTACTTC
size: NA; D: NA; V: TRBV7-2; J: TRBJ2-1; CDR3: CASSSGRDSYNEQFF; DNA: TGTGCCAGCAGCTCCGGACGGGACTCCTACAATGAGCAGTTCTTC
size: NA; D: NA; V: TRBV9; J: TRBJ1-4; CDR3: CAGYIQEKLFF; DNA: TGTGCCGGTTACATCCAGGAAAAACTGTTTTTT
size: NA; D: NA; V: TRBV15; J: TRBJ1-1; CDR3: CATSQTGNTEAFF; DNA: TGTGCCACCAGTCAGACAGGGAACACTGAAGCTTTCTTT
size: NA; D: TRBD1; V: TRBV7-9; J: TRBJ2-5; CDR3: CASSFDRGTQTQYF; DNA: TGTGCCAGCAGCTTCGACAGGGGGACACAGACCCAGTACTTC
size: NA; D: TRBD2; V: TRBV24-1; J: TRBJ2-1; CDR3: CATSDLGRGDEQFF; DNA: TGTGCCACCAGTGATCTGGGACGGGGGGACGAGCAGTTCTTC
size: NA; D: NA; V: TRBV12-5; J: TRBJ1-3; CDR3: CASGQSSGNTIYF; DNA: TGTGCTAGTGGTCAATCCTCTGGAAACACCATATATTTT
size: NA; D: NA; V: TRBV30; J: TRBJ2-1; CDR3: CASAGREQFF; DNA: TGTGCCTCCGCTGGGAGGGAGCAGTTCTTC
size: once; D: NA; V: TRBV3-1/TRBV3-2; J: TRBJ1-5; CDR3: CASSQLNQPQHF; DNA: TGTGCCAGCAGCCAACTAAATCAGCCCCAGCATTTT
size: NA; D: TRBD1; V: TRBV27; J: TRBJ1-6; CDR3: CASSRDRNSPLHF; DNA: TGTGCCAGCAGTAGGGACAGGAATTCACCCCTCCACTTT
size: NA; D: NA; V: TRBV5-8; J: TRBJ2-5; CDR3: CASSSGRGTPQETQYF; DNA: TGTGCCAGCAGCTCTGGAAGGGGAACTCCCCAAGAGACCCAGTACTTC
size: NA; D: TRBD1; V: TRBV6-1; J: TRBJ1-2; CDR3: CASSETGQDNYGYTF; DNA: TGTGCCAGCAGTGAAACCGGACAGGATAACTATGGCTACACCTTC
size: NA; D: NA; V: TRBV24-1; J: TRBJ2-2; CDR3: CATRGGQVAGELFF; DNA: TGTGCCACCAGGGGAGGACAGGTTGCCGGGGAGCTGTTTTTT
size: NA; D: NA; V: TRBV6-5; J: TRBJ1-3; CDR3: CASTSSGNTIYF; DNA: TGTGCCAGCACCTCCTCTGGAAACACCATATATTTT
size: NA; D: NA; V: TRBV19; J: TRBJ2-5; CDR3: CASAEGVVETQYF; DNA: TGTGCCAGTGCGGAAGGGGTGGTTGAGACCCAGTACTTC